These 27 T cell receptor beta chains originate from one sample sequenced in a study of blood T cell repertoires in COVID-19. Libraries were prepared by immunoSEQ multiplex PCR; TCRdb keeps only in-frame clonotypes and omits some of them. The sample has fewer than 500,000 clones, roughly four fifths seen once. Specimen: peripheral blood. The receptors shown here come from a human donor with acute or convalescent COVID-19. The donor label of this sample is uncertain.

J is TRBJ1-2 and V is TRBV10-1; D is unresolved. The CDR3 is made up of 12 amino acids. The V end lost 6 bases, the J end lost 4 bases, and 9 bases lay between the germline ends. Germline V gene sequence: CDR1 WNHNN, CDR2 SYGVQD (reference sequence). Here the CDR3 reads CASSNSGYGYTF. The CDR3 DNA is TGCGCCAGCAGCAATTCGGGCTATGGCTACACCTTC.

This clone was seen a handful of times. The CDR3 here is CATKGEGYEQYF. Here the CDR3 DNA reads TGCGCCACCAAGGGGGAGGGGTACGAGCAGTACTTC. J is TRBJ2-7 and V is TRBV5-1; possible D gene TRBD2, 7 bases. This CDR3 contains 12 residues. Germline V gives CDR1 SGHRS, CDR2 YFSETQ. Trimming cost V 9 bases and J 4 bases, with 14 bases left between them.

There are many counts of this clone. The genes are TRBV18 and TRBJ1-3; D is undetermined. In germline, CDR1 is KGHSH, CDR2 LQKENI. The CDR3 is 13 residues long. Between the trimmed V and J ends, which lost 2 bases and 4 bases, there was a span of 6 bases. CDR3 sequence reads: CASSPTPGNTIYF. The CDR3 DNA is TGTGCCAGCTCACCAACTCCGGGAAACACCATATATTTT.

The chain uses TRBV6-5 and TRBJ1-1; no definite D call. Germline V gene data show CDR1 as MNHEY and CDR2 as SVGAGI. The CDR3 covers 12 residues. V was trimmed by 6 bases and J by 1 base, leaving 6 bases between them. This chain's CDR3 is CASREKNTEAFF. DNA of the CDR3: TGTGCCAGCAGAGAGAAGAACACTGAAGCTTTCTTT.

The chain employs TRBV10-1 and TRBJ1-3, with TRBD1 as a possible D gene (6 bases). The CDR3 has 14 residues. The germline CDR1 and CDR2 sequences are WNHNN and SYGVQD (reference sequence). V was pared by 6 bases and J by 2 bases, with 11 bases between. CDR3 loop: CASRPGTTGNTIYF. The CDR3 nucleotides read TGCGCCAGCAGACCCGGGACAACTGGAAACACCATATATTTT.

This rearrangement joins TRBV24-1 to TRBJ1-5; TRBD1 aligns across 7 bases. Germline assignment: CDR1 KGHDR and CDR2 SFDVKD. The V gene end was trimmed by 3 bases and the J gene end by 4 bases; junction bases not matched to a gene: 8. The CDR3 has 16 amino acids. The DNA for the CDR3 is TGTGCCACCAGTGATGGAGAGGGGGCACGGAATCAGCCCCAGCATTTT. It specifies CATSDGEGARNQPQHF.

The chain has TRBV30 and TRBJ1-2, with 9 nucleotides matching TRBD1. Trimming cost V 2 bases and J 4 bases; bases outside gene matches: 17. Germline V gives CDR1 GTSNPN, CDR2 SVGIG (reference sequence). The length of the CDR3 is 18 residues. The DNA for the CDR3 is TGTGCCTGGAGTTCACCCGGGACAGGGAAAGGAAGCGCCTATGGCTACACCTTC. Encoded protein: CAWSSPGTGKGSAYGYTF.

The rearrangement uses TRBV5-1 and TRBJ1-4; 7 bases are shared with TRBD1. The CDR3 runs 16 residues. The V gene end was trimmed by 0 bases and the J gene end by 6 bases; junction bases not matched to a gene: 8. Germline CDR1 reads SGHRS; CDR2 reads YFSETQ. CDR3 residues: CASSLGAGGRDEKLFF. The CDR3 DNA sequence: TGCGCCAGCAGCTTGGGAGCAGGGGGACGGGATGAAAAACTGTTTTTT.

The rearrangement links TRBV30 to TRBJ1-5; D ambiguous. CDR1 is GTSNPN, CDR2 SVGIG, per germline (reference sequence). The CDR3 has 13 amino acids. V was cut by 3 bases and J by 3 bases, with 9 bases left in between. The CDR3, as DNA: TGTGCCTGGAGCCGGGGAATCAATCAGCCCCAGCATTTT. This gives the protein CAWSRGINQPQHF. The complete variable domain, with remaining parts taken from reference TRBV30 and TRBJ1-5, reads SQTIHQWPATLVQPVGSPLSLECTVEGTSNPNLYWYRQAAGRGLQLLFYSVGIGQISSEVPQNLSASRPQDRQFILSSKKLLLSDSGFYLCAWSRGINQPQHFGDGTRLSIL.

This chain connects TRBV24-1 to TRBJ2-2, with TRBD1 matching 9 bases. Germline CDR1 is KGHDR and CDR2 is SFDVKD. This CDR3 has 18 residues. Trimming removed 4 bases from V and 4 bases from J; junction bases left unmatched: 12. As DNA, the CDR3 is TGTGCCACCAGTGACCCCTATTCGGGACAGGGTATCACCGGGGAGCTGTTTTTT. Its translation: CATSDPYSGQGITGELFF.

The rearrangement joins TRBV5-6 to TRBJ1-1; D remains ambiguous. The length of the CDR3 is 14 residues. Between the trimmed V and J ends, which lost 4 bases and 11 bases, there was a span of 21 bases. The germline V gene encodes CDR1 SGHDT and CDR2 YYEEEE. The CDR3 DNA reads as TGTGCCAGCAGCCCCCCGATCGTCAGGCCGCCCGCTTTCTTT. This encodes CASSPPIVRPPAFF.

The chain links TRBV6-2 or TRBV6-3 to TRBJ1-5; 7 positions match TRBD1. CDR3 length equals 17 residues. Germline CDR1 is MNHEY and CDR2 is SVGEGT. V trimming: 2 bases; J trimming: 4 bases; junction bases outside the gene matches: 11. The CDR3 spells CASSYGTDLAGNQPQHF. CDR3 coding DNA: TGTGCCAGCAGTTACGGGACAGACCTAGCTGGGAATCAGCCCCAGCATTTT.

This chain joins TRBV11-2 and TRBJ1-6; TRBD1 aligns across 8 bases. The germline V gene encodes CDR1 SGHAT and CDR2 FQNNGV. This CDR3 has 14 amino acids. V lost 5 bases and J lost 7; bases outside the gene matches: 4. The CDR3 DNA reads TGTGCCAGCAGCCGTACAGGGGGAAATTCACCCCTCCACTTT. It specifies CASSRTGGNSPLHF.

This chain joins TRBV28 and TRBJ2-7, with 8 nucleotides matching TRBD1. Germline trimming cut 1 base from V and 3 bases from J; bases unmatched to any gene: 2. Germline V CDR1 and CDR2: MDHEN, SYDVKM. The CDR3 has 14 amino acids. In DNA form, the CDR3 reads TGTGCCAGCAGTTTATTAGACAGGGGCTACGAGCAGTACTTC. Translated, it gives CASSLLDRGYEQYF.

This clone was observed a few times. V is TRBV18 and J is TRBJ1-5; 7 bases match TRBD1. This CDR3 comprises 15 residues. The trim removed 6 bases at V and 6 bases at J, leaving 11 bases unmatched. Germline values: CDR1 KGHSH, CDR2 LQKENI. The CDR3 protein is CASSLNRGQGQPQHF. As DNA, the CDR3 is TGTGCCAGCTCGTTGAACAGGGGTCAGGGTCAGCCCCAGCATTTT. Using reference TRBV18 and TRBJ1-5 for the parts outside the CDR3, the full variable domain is NAGVMQNPRHLVRRRGQEARLRCSPMKGHSHVYWYRQLPEEGLKFMVYLQKENIIDESGMPKERFSAEFPKEGPSILRIQQVVRGDSAAYFCASSLNRGQGQPQHFGDGTRLSIL.

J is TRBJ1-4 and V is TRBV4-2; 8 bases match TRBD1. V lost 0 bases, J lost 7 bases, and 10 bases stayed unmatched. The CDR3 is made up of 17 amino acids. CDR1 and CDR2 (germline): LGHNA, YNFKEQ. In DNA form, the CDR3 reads TGTGCCAGCAGCCAAGATAGTTGGGCAGGGGGCCTTGAAAAACTGTTTTTT. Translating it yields CASSQDSWAGGLEKLFF.

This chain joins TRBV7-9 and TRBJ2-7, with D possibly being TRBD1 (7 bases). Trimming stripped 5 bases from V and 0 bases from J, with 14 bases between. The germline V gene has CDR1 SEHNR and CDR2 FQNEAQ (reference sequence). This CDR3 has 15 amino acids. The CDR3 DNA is TGTGCCAGCAGCGAGCAGGGGGGAGCCTCCTACGAGCAGTACTTC. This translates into CASSEQGGASYEQYF.

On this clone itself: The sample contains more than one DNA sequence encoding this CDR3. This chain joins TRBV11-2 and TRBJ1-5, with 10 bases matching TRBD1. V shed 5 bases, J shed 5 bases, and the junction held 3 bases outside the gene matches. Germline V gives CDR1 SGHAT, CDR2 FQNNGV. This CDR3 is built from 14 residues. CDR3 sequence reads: CASSLDRGYQPQHF. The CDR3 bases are TGTGCCAGCAGCCTGGACAGGGGGTATCAGCCCCAGCATTTT.

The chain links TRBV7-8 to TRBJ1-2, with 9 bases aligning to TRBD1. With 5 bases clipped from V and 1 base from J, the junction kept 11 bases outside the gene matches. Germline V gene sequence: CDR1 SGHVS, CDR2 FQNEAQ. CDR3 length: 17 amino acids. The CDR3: CASSTRTGALFNYGYTF. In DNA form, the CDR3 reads TGTGCCAGCAGCACCCGGACAGGGGCCCTTTTTAACTATGGCTACACCTTC. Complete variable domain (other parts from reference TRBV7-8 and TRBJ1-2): GAGVSQSPRYKVAKRGQDVALRCDPISGHVSLFWYQQALGQGPEFLTYFQNEAQLDKSGLPSDRFFAERPEGSVSTLKIQRTQQEDSAVYLCASSTRTGALFNYGYTFGSGTRLTVV.

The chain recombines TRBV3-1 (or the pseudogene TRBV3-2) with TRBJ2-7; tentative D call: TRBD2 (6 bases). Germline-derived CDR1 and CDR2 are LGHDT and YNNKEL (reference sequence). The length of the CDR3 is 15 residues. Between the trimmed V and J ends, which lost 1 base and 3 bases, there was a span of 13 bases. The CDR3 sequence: CASSQGVEGIYEQYF. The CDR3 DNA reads TGTGCCAGCAGCCAAGGAGTGGAGGGGATCTACGAGCAGTACTTC.

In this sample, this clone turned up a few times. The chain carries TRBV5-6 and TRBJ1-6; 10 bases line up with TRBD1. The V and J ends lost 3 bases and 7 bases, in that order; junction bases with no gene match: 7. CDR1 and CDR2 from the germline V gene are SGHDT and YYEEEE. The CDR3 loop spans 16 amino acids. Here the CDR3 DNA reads TGTGCCAGCAGCTCGATGACAGGGGGCGCGAATTCACCCCTCCACTTT. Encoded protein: CASSSMTGGANSPLHF.

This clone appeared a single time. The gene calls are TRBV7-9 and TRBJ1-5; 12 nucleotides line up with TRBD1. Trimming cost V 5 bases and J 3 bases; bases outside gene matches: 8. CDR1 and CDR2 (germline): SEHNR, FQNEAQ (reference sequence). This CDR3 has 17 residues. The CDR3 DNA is TGTGCCAGCAGCCCCGGGACAGGGGGCACCTACAATCAGCCCCAGCATTTT. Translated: CASSPGTGGTYNQPQHF. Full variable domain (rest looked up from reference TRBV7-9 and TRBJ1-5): DTGVSQNPRHKITKRGQNVTFRCDPISEHNRLYWYRQTLGQGPEFLTYFQNEAQLEKSRLLSDRFSAERPKGSFSTLEIQRTEQGDSAMYLCASSPGTGGTYNQPQHFGDGTRLSIL.

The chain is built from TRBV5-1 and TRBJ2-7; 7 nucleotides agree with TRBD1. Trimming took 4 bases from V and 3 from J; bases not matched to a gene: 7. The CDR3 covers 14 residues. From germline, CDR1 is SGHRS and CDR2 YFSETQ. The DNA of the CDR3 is TGCGCCAGCAGCCACCGAGGACAGGTCTACGAGCAGTACTTC. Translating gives CASSHRGQVYEQYF.

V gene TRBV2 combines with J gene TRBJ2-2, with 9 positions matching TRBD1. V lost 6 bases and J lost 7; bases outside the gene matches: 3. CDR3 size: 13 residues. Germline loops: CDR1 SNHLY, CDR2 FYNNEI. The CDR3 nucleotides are TGTGCCAGCAGCATGGACAGGGGCGGGGAGCTGTTTTTT. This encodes CASSMDRGGELFF.

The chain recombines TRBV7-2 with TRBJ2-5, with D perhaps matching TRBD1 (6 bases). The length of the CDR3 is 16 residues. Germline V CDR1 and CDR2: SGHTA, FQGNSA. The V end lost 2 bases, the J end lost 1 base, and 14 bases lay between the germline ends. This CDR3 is CASSLISGGPQETQYF. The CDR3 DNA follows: TGTGCCAGCAGCTTAATTAGTGGGGGCCCCCAAGAGACCCAGTACTTC. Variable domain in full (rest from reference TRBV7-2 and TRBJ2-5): GAGVSQSPSNKVTEKGKDVELRCDPISGHTALYWYRQSLGQGLEFLIYFQGNSAPDKSGLPSDRFSAERTGGSVSTLTIQRTQQEDSAVYLCASSLISGGPQETQYFGPGTRLLVL.

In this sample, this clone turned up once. The CDR3 DNA reads TGTGCCAGCACTCGACAGGGCTACAATGAGCAGTTCTTC. Translation: CASTRQGYNEQFF. This chain links TRBV6-5 with TRBJ2-1; 7 bases fit TRBD1. Germline lookup yields CDR1 MNHEY and CDR2 SVGAGI. With 7 bases clipped from V and 3 bases from J, the junction kept 3 bases outside the gene matches. The CDR3 has 13 amino acids.

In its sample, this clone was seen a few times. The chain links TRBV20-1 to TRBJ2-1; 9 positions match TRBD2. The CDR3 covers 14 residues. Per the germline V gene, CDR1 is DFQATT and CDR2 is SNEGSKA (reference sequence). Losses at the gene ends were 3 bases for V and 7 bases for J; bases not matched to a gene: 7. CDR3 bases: TGCAGTGCTAGTCCTAGCGGGGTAGTGAATGAGCAGTTCTTC. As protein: CSASPSGVVNEQFF.